The clone carrying this T cell receptor beta chain turned up a few times. Amplification yielded TCR beta CDR3 regions, with RNA transcripts as the source. An initial round of RT-PCR targeting the TCR CDR3 relied on the HTBI primer set. MiXCR, run by TCRdb on the multiplex PCR reads, gives a single entry per CDR3 protein. Of about 480,000 distinct CDR3 sequences listed, over 13% are singletons. The data stem from a study of T cells in Graves' hyperthyroidism and ophthalmopathy. Study overall: Peripheral blood samples were taken at initial diagnosis, prior to any treatment.

Trimming removed 4 bases at V and 0 bases at J, with 10 bases between. Germline V gives CDR1 MNHNS, CDR2 SASEGT. CDR3 size: 16 residues. Absence of ophthalmopathy progression within 18 months defined stable Graves' hyperthyroidism. The sequence was obtained from a woman aged 18-29 years with Graves' hyperthyroidism. Sequences were obtained from blood. This chain links TRBV6-1 with TRBJ2-6; tentatively, D is TRBD2 (5 bases). The CDR3: CASSAGIGSGANVLTF. CDR3 bases: TGTGCCAGCAGTGCGGGGATTGGCTCTGGGGCCAACGTCCTGACTTTC.